This T cell receptor (beta chain) is drawn from a study of cytomegalovirus exposure and HLA in healthy donors. On the study more broadly: Samples from HLA-typed donors yielded approximately 80 million unique TCRs in an early data release. Study-wide results and limits: A later analysis associated under 20,000 TCR beta sequences with HLA alleles at a 0.05 false discovery rate.

PCR primers comprised 60 Vbeta and 13 Jbeta primers. The assay was immunoSEQ multiplex PCR, and TCRdb's table has in-frame clones only and misses some. The sample gives about 190,000 clones, approximately 80% of which show up once; approximately 2.3% is in the top ten. Turning to this clone: The antigen remains undetermined.

The CDR3 contains 16 residues. Germline-derived CDR1 and CDR2 are SGHDT and YYEEEE. With 4 bases clipped from V and 2 bases from J, the junction kept 9 bases outside the gene matches. Material: PBMCs. The chain couples TRBV5-6 to TRBJ2-3, with 8 bases matching TRBD2. The receptor was derived from a male donor in good health and CMV-seronegative. In nucleotides, the CDR3 is TGTGCCAGCAGCCTGCGGACTAGCCCACACACAGATACGCAGTATTTT. It is translated as CASSLRTSPHTDTQYF.